This TCR beta chain was recovered during a study of cytomegalovirus exposure and HLA in healthy donors. PCR employed 60 Vbeta and 13 Jbeta primers. Sequenced by immunoSEQ multiplex PCR; TCRdb stores in-frame clones only, minus some. This table has about 150,000 clones, more than 75% appearing once. In this sample, this clone turned up once. Per germline, CDR1 SGHTS and CDR2 YDEGEE. This CDR3 contains 18 residues. V shed 0 bases, J shed 2 bases, and the junction held 10 bases outside the gene matches. This TCR came from a woman in her thirties or forties in good health and CMV-seropositive. The sample consisted of PBMCs. The chain has TRBV5-8 and TRBJ2-3; 9 bases map to TRBD1. The CDR3 DNA is TGTGCCAGCAGCTTGGAGGGTCTACAGGGGGCTTACACAGATACGCAGTATTTT. It codes for CASSLEGLQGAYTDTQYF. The entire variable domain, with the rest obtained from reference TRBV5-8 and TRBJ2-3, is as follows: EAGVTQSPTHLIKTRGQQATLRCSPISGHTSVYWYQQALGLGLQFLLWYDEGEERNRGNFPPRFSGRQFPNYSSELNVNALELEDSALYLCASSLEGLQGAYTDTQYFGPGTRLTVL.